This T cell receptor beta chain was identified during a study of cytomegalovirus exposure and HLA in healthy donors. The study, taken as a whole, reports: The investigators catalogued under 200 TCR beta chains as cytomegalovirus-associated. V- and J-gene trimming of TCR beta was linked (in a later analysis) to a missense DCLRE1C variant.

In the case of this clone: The antigen is not known.

Vbeta (60) and Jbeta (13) primers were used in the PCR. The repertoire was sequenced with immunoSEQ multiplex PCR; TCRdb's copy has only in-frame clones and lacks some. The table has 190,000 or so clones, 75% to 85% seen once; the top ten hold 0.65%. This CDR3 is built from 13 residues. Looked up from germline, CDR1 is SGHTA and CDR2 is FQGNSA. Trimming removed 0 bases from V and 7 bases from J, with 7 bases in between. Sequences were obtained from PBMCs. The rearrangement joins TRBV7-2 to TRBJ1-5; D remains ambiguous. The receptor was isolated from a boy between 5 and 17 years old in good health and CMV-seronegative. CDR3 nucleotides: TGTGCCAGCAGCTTAGCGCTGGCACAGCCCCAGCATTTT. This encodes CASSLALAQPQHF.